This TCR beta chain was sequenced for a study of blood T cell repertoires in COVID-19. The CDR3 spans 16 residues. V was trimmed by 1 base and J by 2 bases, leaving 15 bases between them. Germline values: CDR1 SGHVS, CDR2 FNYEAQ. In the original processing: Using reference gene primer amplification, nucleated cell counts were estimated. This table comes from immunoSEQ multiplex PCR, and its TCRdb copy is limited to in-frame clones, with some not included. V, J and clone size are taken as reported in that table, and D and trimming were inferred from the DNA itself. Among some 380,000 clones listed, roughly 86% were seen once.

The chain joins TRBV7-6 to TRBJ2-7; maybe TRBD2 (5 bases). This sequence originates from a human donor with acute or convalescent COVID-19. The donor label of this sample is uncertain. Sequencing was carried out using peripheral blood. As DNA, the CDR3 is TGTGCCAGCAGCTTAGACGGACCTAGCAGCCCCTACGAGCAGTACTTC. Amino acid sequence: CASSLDGPSSPYEQYF.